The sequence of this T cell receptor beta chain was determined in a study of blood T cell repertoires in COVID-19. Only in-frame clones appear in the TCRdb table, and some are missing; sequencing was by immunoSEQ multiplex PCR. The profile shows 150,000 to 200,000 clones, roughly 80% of them singletons. Germline V CDR1 and CDR2: GTSNPN, SVGIG (reference sequence). V dropped 0 bases and J dropped 7 bases, with 7 bases sitting between them. The CDR3 consists of 13 residues. What was sequenced was peripheral blood. The V and J genes are TRBV30 and TRBJ1-6; D is unresolved. The TCR originated in a man in his fifties who had recovered from COVID-19. The CDR3 DNA sequence: TGTGCCTGGAGTGTATCCGGGAATTCACCCCTCCACTTT. Its translation: CAWSVSGNSPLHF.